The present TCR beta chain was sequenced within a study of CD8+ T cells in alopecia areata (dated by TCRdb to the late 2010s). About the study as a whole: The treated patients took part in an open-label pilot trial in which moderate-to-severe alopecia areata was treated with oral tofacitinib at 5 to 10 mg twice daily. For the treated patients, the SALT score, which quantifies what percentage of scalp surface area is affected, served as the measure of disease severity. Patients received tofacitinib for 6 to 18 months and were then followed off drug for 6 months to check for delayed response and recurrence. On the human side, TCRbeta sequencing was run on scalp tissue and on sorted CD4+ and CD8+ peripheral blood T cells from healthy controls and from alopecia areata patients with either patchy or totalis/universalis disease. Patients on tofacitinib were biopsied at baseline and after 4 and 24 weeks of treatment, and several of the patients also had a later scalp biopsy. RNA was extracted with the PAXgene miRNA kit for fixed scalp, the miRNeasy kit for PBMCs, and the RNeasy kit for mouse skin. Scalp clonality was compared across normal scalp (n=4), patchy alopecia areata scalp (n=8), and alopecia totalis/universalis scalp (n=8). Amplification of TCRbeta CDR3 regions was done by immunoSEQ multiplex PCR using 35 Vbeta forward primers and 13 Jbeta reverse primers. The study used high-throughput TCRbeta sequencing to examine T cell clonal expansion in alopecia areata, in both the C3H/HeJ mouse model and human patients. On the study overall, not on this receptor specifically: Scalp TCR repertoire analysis is complicated because resident alphabeta T cells in normal human skin are also sequenced, whereas mouse skin is dominated by gammadelta T cells. During tofacitinib treatment, many expanded lesional clones stuck around in both scalp and blood, and this persistence may partly explain why relapse happens after treatment is stopped. Because the treated cohort was small and included a single nonresponder, larger studies are needed to assess links between baseline CD8+ expansion and response. Compared with normal scalp, lesional scalp, particularly in alopecia totalis/universalis, had higher clonality and more expanded CD8+ clones, which suggests antigenic drive. TCR sequences shared between patients were less clear than in mice, possibly partly because of HLA diversity in the patient population. Tofacitinib significantly decreased scalp clonality and the number of expanded CD8+ clones among the top 100 scalp clones.

The sample's time point label is to be understood as: roughly 26 weeks on oral tofacitinib. Taken with the paper, the label for treatment or condition translates to: oral pan-JAK inhibitor, 5-10 mg twice daily. Peripheral blood and lesional scalp punch biopsies were obtained from patients with alopecia areata. After PBMCs were isolated by density centrifugation and stained for CD3, CD4 and CD8, a FACSAria was used to sort CD4+ and CD8+ T cells. CDR1 and CDR2, per the germline V gene, are SGHVS and FQNEAQ. The CDR3 goes from the cysteine to the phenylalanine over 11 residues. The sequence is cut down to CDR3 DNA, 33 bases in frame from base 1. V is pared back by 4 bases and J by 4 bases, with 3 bases lying between the germline termini. Library preparation was by the immunoSEQ multiplex PCR assay. RNA was extracted from all samples and reverse transcribed into cDNA, which served as template for TCR sequencing. SuperScript III was used for first-strand cDNA synthesis, primed with a 2:1 mix of oligo-dT and random hexamers. A synthetic immune receptor repertoire was used to assess amplification bias, and residual bias was removed computationally. The original pipeline was this. Raw reads were preprocessed to remove errors, and CDR3 was defined according to IMGT conventions as the region from the conserved cysteine to phenylalanine. Clonality was computed by normalizing Shannon entropy by log2 of the number of productive unique TCRs and subtracting the result from 1. CD4 or CD8 identity of scalp clones was inferred by cross-referencing scalp TCRbeta sequences with sorted blood CD4 and CD8 repertoires. As stored in TCRdb, this immuneACCESS dataset retains in-frame rearrangements with V and J assigned. A fraction of the clones does not appear; measured against another copy, unresolved V genes explain less than half of the discrepancy, and the remainder lacks a known reason. V, J and clone size are those of that table, while D and trimming were read from the DNA. The sample has about 110,000 clones on record, around 53% of them singletons. Of the sample, 10% to 15% is held by the ten largest clones.

Concerning this clone: Its specific antigen is unknown. Base quality data are lacking; no much larger clone is found one base away.

This chain is built from TRBV7-8 and TRBJ2-3; no D gene call is confident. The sample consisted of CD8+ T cells sorted from blood, taken at week 24, from a patient treated with tofacitinib. The receptor was derived from a human donor with alopecia areata. The CDR3 protein is CASSSSDTQYF. The bases are TGTGCCAGCAGCTCCTCAGATACGCAGTATTTT.